This TCR beta chain originates from a study of cytotoxic CD8 clonotypes in ibrutinib-treated CLL. With 3 bases clipped from V and 7 bases from J, the junction kept 7 bases outside the gene matches. The CDR3 extends over 15 amino acids. Germline V gene lookup returns CDR1 ENHRY and CDR2 SYGVKD. This table comes from immunoSEQ multiplex PCR, and its TCRdb copy is limited to in-frame clones, with some not included. The table lists about 29,000 clones, about 80% of them singletons. The sample in question was PBMCs, obtained after 36 months of ibrutinib treatment. The receptor was derived from a human donor with chronic lymphocytic leukemia. The chain carries TRBV10-3 and TRBJ1-5; 9 nucleotides agree with TRBD1. The CDR3 spells CAISEDRGKGQPQHF. CDR3 in DNA: TGTGCCATCAGTGAAGACAGGGGGAAAGGACAGCCCCAGCATTTT.